The 23 T cell receptor beta chains below all came from one sample that was sequenced in a study of cytomegalovirus exposure and HLA in healthy donors. It was with 60 Vbeta and 13 Jbeta primers that the PCR ran. Only in-frame clones appear in the TCRdb table, and some are missing; sequencing was by immunoSEQ multiplex PCR. Seen here are some 150,000 clones, roughly 80% observed once, and the top ten hold approximately 7%. The specimen sequenced was PBMCs. The receptors derive from a woman in her thirties in good health and CMV-seropositive.

The J gene is TRBJ1-2, the V gene TRBV29-1; TRBD1 might be the D (5 bases). CDR1 and CDR2 (germline): SQVTM, ANQGSEA. With 4 bases removed from V and 8 bases from J, the gap between germline ends came to 17 bases. The CDR3 covers 13 residues. CDR3 DNA sequence: TGCAGCGTTGTCTGGAACAGCGCAGGGGGCTACACCTTC. Translating it yields CSVVWNSAGGYTF.

The rearrangement uses TRBV5-1 and TRBJ2-3; possible D gene TRBD1, 5 bases. Germline V gene sequence: CDR1 SGHRS, CDR2 YFSETQ. The CDR3 loop spans 20 amino acids. V gave up 4 bases and J gave up 4 bases, with 31 bases separating them. The CDR3 reads CASSARQTMILTFRPDTQYF. The CDR3 DNA reads as TGCGCCAGCAGCGCCAGACAGACCATGATTCTCACGTTCCGTCCAGATACGCAGTATTTT.

The rearrangement links TRBV6-4 to TRBJ1-3, with 7 bases matching TRBD1. The CDR3 sequence is 16 residues long. J lost 5 bases, V lost 3 bases, and 10 bases had no gene match. Germline CDR1 is MRHNA and CDR2 is SNTAGT. The CDR3 sequence is CASSEYAGGVRNTIYF. CDR3 bases: TGTGCCAGCAGTGAATACGCAGGGGGAGTCAGAAACACCATATATTTT.

The V and J genes are TRBV6-5 and TRBJ2-1; maybe TRBD1 (6 bases). Trimming took off 2 bases at V and 10 bases at J, with 12 bases between the two ends. Germline CDR1 is MNHEY and CDR2 is SVGAGI. The length of the CDR3 is 13 residues. The CDR3 DNA reads as TGTGCCAGCAGTTACGGCAGGGGCGGCGAGCAGTTCTTC. Translation: CASSYGRGGEQFF.

The rearrangement uses TRBV7-8 and TRBJ2-7, with D unresolved. The ends were cut back, 2 bases at V and 2 bases at J, with 7 bases in the middle. Looked up from germline, CDR1 is SGHVS and CDR2 is FQNEAQ. This CDR3 spans 13 amino acids. The CDR3 DNA is TGTGCCAGCAGCTTAAAGCCGGCCTACGAGCAGTACTTC. This gives the protein CASSLKPAYEQYF.

V and J are TRBV4-1 and TRBJ2-1, with D perhaps matching TRBD1 (6 bases). Germline CDR1 and CDR2: MGHRA and YSYEKL. The CDR3 extends over 12 amino acids. Trimming cost V 0 bases and J 11 bases, with 8 bases left between them. The CDR3 region is CASSQDRGKQFF. As DNA, the CDR3 is TGCGCCAGCAGCCAAGACAGGGGCAAGCAGTTCTTC.

CDR3 DNA: TGTGCCATCAGTGAGTCGAATGGACAGGGGGAAGAGACCCAGTACTTC. It yields the protein CAISESNGQGEETQYF. This sequence joins TRBV10-3 and TRBJ2-5, with 10 bases that match TRBD1. V lost 0 bases to trimming and J lost 3 bases; unmatched junction nucleotides: 4. The germline V gene has CDR1 ENHRY and CDR2 SYGVKD. The CDR3 totals 16 residues.

This clone occurred once. This chain connects TRBV6-5 to TRBJ1-5; D unresolved. V was shortened by 0 bases and J by 4 bases, with 7 bases between the two germline ends. The CDR3 covers 14 residues. The V gene's germline CDR1 is MNHEY and CDR2 SVGAGI. The CDR3 reads CASSYSRLNQPQHF. The CDR3 bases are TGTGCCAGCAGTTACTCGAGACTTAATCAGCCCCAGCATTTT.

The rearrangement links TRBV15 to TRBJ2-1, with D possibly being TRBD2 (5 bases). The ends were cut back, 5 bases at V and 7 bases at J, with 9 bases in the middle. This CDR3 contains 12 residues. Per germline, CDR1 LNHNV and CDR2 YYDKDF (reference sequence). In DNA form, the CDR3 reads TGTGCCACCAGCTCGTGGAGGAATGAGCAGTTCTTC. Encoded protein: CATSSWRNEQFF. The full variable domain, with the rest looked up from reference TRBV15 and TRBJ2-1, is DAMVIQNPRYQVTQFGKPVTLSCSQTLNHNVMYWYQQKSSQAPKLLFHYYDKDFNNEADTPDNFQSRRPNTSFCFLDIRSPGLGDTAMYLCATSSWRNEQFFGPGTRLTVL.

This chain joins TRBV7-6 and TRBJ1-2; possibly TRBD1 for D (6 bases). The CDR3 sequence is 13 residues long. Germline CDR1 and CDR2: SGHVS and FNYEAQ. V lost 5 bases, J lost 5 bases, and 12 bases lay in between. The CDR3, as DNA: TGTGCCAGCAGCGCATTACAGGGTTATGGCTACACCTTC. Encoded protein: CASSALQGYGYTF.

The chain uses TRBV11-2 and TRBJ2-4, with 7 bases that match TRBD1. The V gene's germline CDR1 is SGHAT and CDR2 FQNNGV. V trimming: 8 bases; J trimming: 9 bases; junction bases outside the gene matches: 7. This CDR3 spans 12 amino acids. CDR3 protein: CASSRQGGIQYF. DNA for the CDR3: TGTGCCAGCTCAAGACAGGGTGGCATTCAGTACTTC.

The V and J genes are TRBV15 and TRBJ1-5; D is unclear. The V end was cut by 0 bases, the J end by 2 bases, with 14 bases between. The V gene's germline CDR1 is LNHNV and CDR2 YYDKDF (reference sequence). This CDR3 is built from 17 residues. The CDR3 region is CATSRDEGAERNQPQHF. Written as DNA, the CDR3 is TGTGCCACCAGCAGAGATGAAGGAGCGGAGCGCAATCAGCCCCAGCATTTT.

This clone was counted once. The V and J genes are TRBV4-2 and TRBJ2-7; the match to TRBD2 covers 14 bases. The length of the CDR3 is 16 residues. The germline V gene encodes CDR1 LGHNA and CDR2 YNFKEQ. With 4 bases clipped from V and 4 bases from J, the junction kept 6 bases outside the gene matches. The CDR3 nucleotides are TGTGCCAGCAGCCCCCTGACTAGCGGGGGGGCATACGAGCAGTACTTC. As protein: CASSPLTSGGAYEQYF.

The CDR3 nucleotides are TGTGCCAGCAGTTTCGACTCGAACACTGAAGCTTTCTTT. It translates to CASSFDSNTEAFF. V usage is TRBV7-9 and J usage is TRBJ1-1; D gene ambiguous. The CDR3 spans 13 residues. The germline V and J ends were trimmed by 6 bases and 1 base, with 9 bases remaining between them. The germline V gene has CDR1 SEHNR and CDR2 FQNEAQ (reference sequence).

The chain employs TRBV29-1 and TRBJ2-5; 7 nucleotides match TRBD1. V was pared by 3 bases and J by 5 bases, with 6 bases of the junction left unmatched. Germline loops: CDR1 SQVTM, CDR2 ANQGSEA. The CDR3 is 13 amino acids. CDR3 sequence: CSVEVTGVETQYF. CDR3 in DNA: TGCAGCGTTGAGGTAACAGGGGTGGAGACCCAGTACTTC.

In DNA form, the CDR3 reads TGTGCCAGCAGCCAAGATCCCCAACTAGCGGGGGTTGGAATTGGTACGCAGTATTTT. Amino acids: CASSQDPQLAGVGIGTQYF. The rearrangement uses TRBV4-2 and TRBJ2-3; TRBD2 matches at 11 bases. The germline gives CDR1 LGHNA, CDR2 YNFKEQ. V lost 0 bases, J lost 8 bases, and 16 bases stayed unmatched. The CDR3 covers 19 residues.

The rearrangement uses TRBV18 and TRBJ1-4, with 7 nucleotides matching TRBD1. V lost 2 bases, J lost 7 bases, and 10 bases stayed unmatched. The CDR3 length is 16 residues. Germline CDR1 and CDR2: KGHSH and LQKENI. The CDR3 sequence: CASSPIPAQGGEKLFF. The CDR3 DNA reads TGTGCCAGCTCACCAATCCCCGCGCAGGGGGGTGAAAAACTGTTTTTT.

The rearrangement links TRBV9 to TRBJ1-1; 8 nucleotides agree with TRBD1. After removal of 5 bases from V and 2 bases from J, the junction contained 8 bases not matched to a gene. The CDR3 extends over 15 amino acids. Germline loops: CDR1 SGDLS, CDR2 YYNGEE. The CDR3: CASRDDRGSNTEAFF. The CDR3, as DNA: TGTGCCAGCAGAGATGACAGGGGAAGTAACACTGAAGCTTTCTTT.

The chain is built from TRBV19 and TRBJ2-5; TRBD1 might be the D (5 bases). With 7 bases removed from V and 5 bases from J, the gap between germline ends came to 14 bases. From germline, CDR1 is LNHDA and CDR2 SQIVND (reference sequence). The CDR3 runs to 13 residues. CDR3 loop: CASTNRGGETQYF. CDR3 coding DNA: TGTGCCAGTACCAATAGGGGTGGCGAGACCCAGTACTTC.

This chain connects TRBV15 to TRBJ2-7; no definite D call. The CDR3 has 13 residues. Germline V gene data show CDR1 as LNHNV and CDR2 as YYDKDF (reference sequence). V was trimmed by 1 base and J by 4 bases, leaving 8 bases between them. The CDR3: CATSRVNEYEQYF. CDR3 DNA sequence: TGTGCCACCAGCAGAGTAAACGAGTACGAGCAGTACTTC.

The chain links TRBV7-2 to TRBJ2-7; TRBD1 aligns across 7 bases. The CDR3 loop spans 14 amino acids. With V trimmed by 6 bases and J by 7 bases, 12 bases remained unmatched. The germline V gene has CDR1 SGHTA and CDR2 FQGNSA. CDR3 bases: TGTGCCAGCAGGAATTGGGCAGGGGGAGATGAGCAGTACTTC. Residues: CASRNWAGGDEQYF.

This chain connects TRBV10-3 to TRBJ2-2, with TRBD1 matching over 9 bases. Germline loops: CDR1 ENHRY, CDR2 SYGVKD. The CDR3 has 16 amino acids. V lost 3 bases, J lost 1 base, and 3 bases stayed unmatched. The CDR3 protein is CAISERGQGNTGELFF. The CDR3 DNA follows: TGTGCCATCAGTGAAAGGGGACAGGGGAACACCGGGGAGCTGTTTTTT.

This chain links TRBV5-4 with TRBJ2-7; D may be TRBD1 (6 bases). The CDR3 runs 13 residues. The V end lost 5 bases, the J end lost 6 bases, and 15 bases lay between the germline ends. CDR1 is SGHNT, CDR2 YYREEE, per germline (reference sequence). In DNA form, the CDR3 reads TGTGCCAGCAGTCTCGGTTGGGGGCGCGAGCAGTACTTC. Translation: CASSLGWGREQYF.